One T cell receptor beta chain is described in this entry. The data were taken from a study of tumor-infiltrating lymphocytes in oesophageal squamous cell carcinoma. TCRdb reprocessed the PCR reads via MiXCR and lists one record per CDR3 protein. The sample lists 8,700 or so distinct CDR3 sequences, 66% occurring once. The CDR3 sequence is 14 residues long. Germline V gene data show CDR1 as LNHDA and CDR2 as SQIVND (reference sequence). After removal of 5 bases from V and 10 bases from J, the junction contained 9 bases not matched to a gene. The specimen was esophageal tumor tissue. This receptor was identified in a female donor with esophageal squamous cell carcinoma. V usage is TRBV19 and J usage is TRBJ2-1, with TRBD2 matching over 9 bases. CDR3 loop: CASSGASGVGEQFF. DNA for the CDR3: TGTGCCAGTAGTGGGGCTAGCGGGGTGGGCGAGCAGTTCTTC.